This T cell receptor (beta chain) was identified in a study of CD8+ T cells in alopecia areata. The overall study: Patients remained on tofacitinib for 6 to 18 months and then went 6 months without it.

V lost 4 bases to trimming and J lost 2 bases; unmatched junction nucleotides: 7. CDR3 length: 16 residues. Germline values: CDR1 LNHDA, CDR2 SQIVND (reference sequence). On this clone: What it recognizes is unknown.

The sequencing template was cDNA reverse transcribed from extracted RNA. Libraries were prepared by immunoSEQ multiplex PCR; TCRdb keeps only in-frame clonotypes and omits some of them. The sample has approximately 6,300 clones; 55% to 65% are singletons. The treatment: oral pan-JAK inhibitor, 5-10 mg twice daily. Patients with alopecia areata provided lesional scalp punch biopsies as well as peripheral blood. Study results and limitations: Scalp clonality and expanded CD8+ clones among the top 100 were significantly decreased by tofacitinib. Scalp lesions, especially in alopecia totalis/universalis, had higher clonality than normal scalp. Uncertain still, given a single nonresponder, is whether baseline CD8+ expansion links to response.

The gene calls are TRBV19 and TRBJ1-3; TRBD1 agrees at 8 bases. This receptor was obtained from a human donor with alopecia areata. The source was skin, collected between weeks 30 and 35, from a patient treated with tofacitinib. The CDR3 sequence: CASSKLDRVPGNTIYF. In DNA, the CDR3 is TGTGCCAGTAGTAAATTGGACAGGGTGCCTGGAAACACCATATATTTT.